A selection of T cell receptor beta chains follows, all from one sample in a study of CD8+ T cells in alopecia areata. Data came from immunoSEQ multiplex PCR; TCRdb stores just in-frame clones and leaves some out. The table includes 110,000 or so clones, around two fifths detected once. The specimen sequenced was CD4+ T cells sorted from blood. The receptors shown here come from a human donor with alopecia areata. Each CDR3 is given with its conserved first and last residue. Fields, in order: V gene, clone size, J gene, D gene, CDR3 DNA, CDR3 protein. The D gene is left open where the match is weak. Not all rows give a size; the values are once, few, many and, for expanded clones, a class.

V: TRBV29-1
size: few
J: TRBJ1-1
D: NA
DNA: TGCAGCGTTGAAGATAACCTACGGGTGAACACTGAAGCTTTCTTT
CDR3: CSVEDNLRVNTEAFF

V: TRBV5-1
size: NA
J: TRBJ2-1
D: TRBD1
DNA: TGCGCCAGCAGCTCCAGACAGGGGAAGGGGTTTGAGCAGTTCTTC
CDR3: CASSSRQGKGFEQFF

V: TRBV18
size: few
J: TRBJ2-7
D: TRBD2
DNA: TGTGCCAGCTCACCACCGGTTATTGGGAGGGAAGGACTGTACTTC
CDR3: CASSPPVIGREGLYF

V: TRBV9
size: few
J: TRBJ2-5
D: NA
DNA: TGTGCCAGCAGCGTGGGAGGACAGTCCCAAGAGACCCAGTACTTC
CDR3: CASSVGGQSQETQYF

V: TRBV28
size: NA
J: TRBJ2-4
D: NA
DNA: TGTGCCAGCAGTTCGCACGGGTCTGCCAAAAACATTCAGTACTTC
CDR3: CASSSHGSAKNIQYF

V: TRBV9
size: NA
J: TRBJ1-1
D: NA
DNA: TGTGCCAGCAGCTACGGGGACCGTAGGGGCACTGAAGCTTTCTTT
CDR3: CASSYGDRRGTEAFF

V: TRBV5-1
size: few
J: TRBJ2-1
D: NA
DNA: TGCGCCAGCAGCTTGGACCCGGGCAGTTACAATGAGCAGTTCTTC
CDR3: CASSLDPGSYNEQFF

V: TRBV6-5
size: NA
J: TRBJ1-5
D: NA
DNA: TGTGCCAGCAGCTCCATGGGGGGCCAGCCCCAGCATTTT
CDR3: CASSSMGGQPQHF

V: TRBV29-1
size: few
J: TRBJ1-4
D: TRBD1
DNA: TGCAGCGTTGAAGACACAGGGGGTGCGGAAAAACTGTTTTTT
CDR3: CSVEDTGGAEKLFF

V: TRBV29-1
size: NA
J: TRBJ2-1
D: NA
DNA: TGCAGCGCCCTAAGGGGTGGTAATGAGCAGTTCTTC
CDR3: CSALRGGNEQFF

V: TRBV29-1
size: few
J: TRBJ2-3
D: NA
DNA: TGCAGCGCCGCTGAGGGGGCAGATACGCAGTATTTT
CDR3: CSAAEGADTQYF

V: TRBV5-1
size: NA
J: TRBJ1-2
D: NA
DNA: TGCGCCAGCAGCTTGGGGGTCCGCTATGGCTACACCTTC
CDR3: CASSLGVRYGYTF

V: TRBV28
size: NA
J: TRBJ2-7
D: NA
DNA: TGTGCCAGCAGTCCCCAAACTCCTCCCGGGCAGTACTTC
CDR3: CASSPQTPPGQYF

V: TRBV10-3
size: few
J: TRBJ2-5
D: TRBD2
DNA: TGTGCCATCAGTGAGGGTAGCGGGGGCCCTCGGGAGGAGACCCAGTACTTC
CDR3: CAISEGSGGPREETQYF

V: TRBV7-3
size: few
J: TRBJ2-7
D: NA
DNA: TGTGCCAGCAGCGCCGATACAGGGTTCGAGCAGTACTTC
CDR3: CASSADTGFEQYF

V: TRBV6-4
size: NA
J: TRBJ2-2
D: NA
DNA: TGTGCCAGCAGTGCCGATTGGGGGTTCGGGGAGCTGTTTTTT
CDR3: CASSADWGFGELFF

V: TRBV7-9
size: NA
J: TRBJ2-7
D: NA
DNA: TGTGCCAGCAGCCCATGGACCCGACAGGCGGGGGAGCAGTACTTC
CDR3: CASSPWTRQAGEQYF

V: TRBV29-1
size: NA
J: TRBJ2-7
D: TRBD2
DNA: TGCAGCGTTGGTGTAGCGGGGGGTTCCTACGAGCAGTACTTC
CDR3: CSVGVAGGSYEQYF

V: TRBV18
size: NA
J: TRBJ1-1
D: TRBD1
DNA: TGTGCCAGCTCATCGGGACAGGGGGGAGGCACTGAAGCTTTCTTT
CDR3: CASSSGQGGGTEAFF

V: TRBV7-9
size: NA
J: TRBJ2-7
D: NA
DNA: TGTGCCAGCAGCTGGGAGGAGACGGGAAGCTCCTACGAGCAGTACTTC
CDR3: CASSWEETGSSYEQYF

V: TRBV4-3
size: NA
J: TRBJ2-7
D: NA
DNA: TGCGCCAGTCACCGCAAGAGCTCCTACGAGCAGTACTTC
CDR3: CASHRKSSYEQYF

V: TRBV7-2
size: NA
J: TRBJ2-7
D: NA
DNA: TGTGCCAGCAGCTTAGTTCAAGTGTCCTACGAGCAGTACTTC
CDR3: CASSLVQVSYEQYF

V: TRBV29-1
size: few
J: TRBJ1-1
D: NA
DNA: TGCAGCGTTGTATGGGCGAACATGAACACTGAAGCTTTCTTT
CDR3: CSVVWANMNTEAFF

V: TRBV30
size: NA
J: TRBJ1-5
D: NA
DNA: TGTGCCTGGAGTGGGGGGGACAATCAGCCCCAGCATTTT
CDR3: CAWSGGDNQPQHF

V: TRBV18
size: NA
J: TRBJ2-7
D: NA
DNA: TGTGCCAGCGCGCAGGGTCCCCCAGCCGAGCAGTACTTC
CDR3: CASAQGPPAEQYF

V: TRBV5-1
size: once
J: TRBJ2-7
D: NA
DNA: TGCGCCAGCAGCTCCTCCTACGAGCAGTACTTC
CDR3: CASSSSYEQYF

V: TRBV5-4
size: few
J: TRBJ2-2
D: NA
DNA: TGTGCCAGCAGCTTGAACTCTCTAGCCGGGGAGCTGTTTTTT
CDR3: CASSLNSLAGELFF

V: TRBV4-1
size: NA
J: TRBJ2-7
D: NA
DNA: TGCGCCAGCAGCCAAGATTGGGCTAGCGCCCATTACGAGCAGTACTTC
CDR3: CASSQDWASAHYEQYF

V: TRBV7-7
size: few
J: TRBJ2-5
D: NA
DNA: TGTGCTAGCAGCCCAGGGGCCCAAGAGACCCAGTACTTC
CDR3: CASSPGAQETQYF

V: TRBV5-1
size: NA
J: TRBJ2-3
D: NA
DNA: TGCGCCAGCAGCCGCAGGACGCCGACCTTGGGTACAGATACGCAGTATTTT
CDR3: CASSRRTPTLGTDTQYF

V: TRBV29-1
size: NA
J: TRBJ2-5
D: TRBD2
DNA: TGCAGCGTTGATTCCGGGGGGGAGACCCAGTACTTC
CDR3: CSVDSGGETQYF

V: TRBV4-2
size: NA
J: TRBJ2-1
D: TRBD2
DNA: TGTGCCAGCAGCCAAGACGGGGGGTACAATGAGCAGTTCTTC
CDR3: CASSQDGGYNEQFF

V: TRBV29-1
size: NA
J: TRBJ1-4
D: NA
DNA: TGCAGCGTTGGGGCAGGAAGGGAAAAACTGTTTTTT
CDR3: CSVGAGREKLFF

V: TRBV28
size: few
J: TRBJ2-7
D: TRBD2
DNA: TGTGCCAGCATGGAGACTAGCGGGACCGAGCAGTACTTC
CDR3: CASMETSGTEQYF

V: TRBV9
size: NA
J: TRBJ1-1
D: TRBD1
DNA: TGTGCCAGCAGCGTCGGACAGGGATTAGCTAACGCTGAAGCTTTCTTT
CDR3: CASSVGQGLANAEAFF

V: TRBV9
size: few
J: TRBJ2-7
D: NA
DNA: TGTGCCAGCAGCGTGGGGGATAACGAGCAGTACTTC
CDR3: CASSVGDNEQYF

V: TRBV7-3
size: few
J: TRBJ2-1
D: TRBD2
DNA: TGTGCCAGCAGCCTGGGACTAGCCAACAATGAGCAGTTCTTC
CDR3: CASSLGLANNEQFF